This T cell receptor beta chain was captured by sequencing in a study of blood T cells in healthy people across ages. Notes on the study in general: Older individuals had lower TCR beta diversity per million T cells (the decline was roughly linear).

The use of a sample-barcoded 5' primer and a J-beta primer mix characterized a second PCR of 7 to 11 cycles. TCRdb called the 5' RACE reads again in MiXCR, with one record for every CDR3 protein. The data show about 580,000 distinct CDR3 sequences, under 55% seen once. This clonotype was detected a few times. Its antigen remains unidentified. Per-sample yields of isolated PBMCs were at least 6.5 million. CDR1 and CDR2 (germline): SNHLY, FYNNEI. After removal of 6 bases from V and 7 bases from J, the junction contained 7 bases not matched to a gene. The length of the CDR3 is 15 residues. Sequenced material: blood. The chain combines TRBV2 with TRBJ1-6, with TRBD1 matching over 9 bases. This receptor was identified in a man older than 75 in good health. This CDR3 is CASSPLGQGNSPLHF. In DNA, the CDR3 is TGTGCCAGCAGCCCGTTAGGACAGGGGAATTCACCCCTCCACTTT.